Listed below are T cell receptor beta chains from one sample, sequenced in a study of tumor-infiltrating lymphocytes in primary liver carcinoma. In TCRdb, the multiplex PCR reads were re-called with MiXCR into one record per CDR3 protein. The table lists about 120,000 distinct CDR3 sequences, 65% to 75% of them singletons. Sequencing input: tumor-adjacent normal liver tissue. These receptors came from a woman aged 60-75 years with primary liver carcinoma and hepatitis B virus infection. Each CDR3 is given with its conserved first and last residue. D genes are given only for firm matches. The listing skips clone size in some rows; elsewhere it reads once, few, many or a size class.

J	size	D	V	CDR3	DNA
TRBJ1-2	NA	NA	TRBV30	CAWSVPSTALINYGYTF	TGTGCCTGGAGTGTACCCTCGACAGCCCTCATTAACTATGGCTACACCTTC
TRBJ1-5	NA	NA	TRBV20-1	CSATQRGSRNQPQHF	TGCAGTGCCACACAGAGGGGTAGCCGCAATCAGCCCCAGCATTTT
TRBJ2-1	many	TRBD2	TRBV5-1	CASSFTSGPNEQFF	TGCGCCAGCAGCTTCACTAGCGGTCCCAATGAGCAGTTCTTC
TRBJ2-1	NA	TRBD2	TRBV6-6	CASIHEGLAGYNEQFF	TGTGCCAGCATCCACGAGGGACTAGCGGGCTACAATGAGCAGTTCTTC
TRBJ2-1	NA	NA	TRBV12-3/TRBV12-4	CVSSLGFYSEQFF	TGTGTCAGCAGTTTAGGGTTTTACAGTGAGCAGTTCTTC
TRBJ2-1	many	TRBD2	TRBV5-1	CASSKKTSGRAGWQFF	TGCGCCAGCAGCAAAAAAACTAGCGGGAGGGCCGGGTGGCAGTTCTTC
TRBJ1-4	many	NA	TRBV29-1	CSVRQNEKLFF	TGCAGCGTGCGACAGAATGAAAAACTGTTTTTT
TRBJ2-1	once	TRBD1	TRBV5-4	CASSLEGAKWNEQSF	TGTGCCAGCAGCTTGGAGGGGGCTAAGTGGAATGAACAGTCCTTC
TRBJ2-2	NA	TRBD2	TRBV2	CASKASGNIGELFF	TGTGCCAGCAAGGCTAGCGGGAACATCGGGGAGCTGTTTTTT
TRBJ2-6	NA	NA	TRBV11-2	CTSSLEPGANVMTF	TGTACCAGCAGCTTAGAGCCGGGGGCCAACGTCATGACTTTC
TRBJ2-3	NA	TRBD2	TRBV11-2	CASGPPATSVNTDTQYF	TGTGCCAGCGGCCCCCCCGCCACTAGCGTAAACACAGATACGCAGTATTTT
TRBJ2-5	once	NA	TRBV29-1	CNVEERYHQETQYF	TGCAACGTTGAAGAGCGGTACCATCAAGAGACCCAGTACTTC
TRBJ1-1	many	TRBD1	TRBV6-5	CASRYQTGVSEAFF	TGTGCCAGCAGATATCAGACAGGGGTTTCTGAAGCTTTCTTT
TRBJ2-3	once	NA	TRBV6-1	CATIDLTWADTQYF	TGTGCCACCATTGATCTGACCTGGGCAGATACACAGTATTTT
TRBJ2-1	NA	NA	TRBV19	CASRFTSLDNEQFF	TGTGCCAGTAGATTCACCTCACTAGACAATGAGCAGTTCTTC
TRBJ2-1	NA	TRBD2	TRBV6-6	CASTHDGLAGYNEQFF	TGTGCCAGCACCCACGATGGACTAGCGGGGTATAATGAGCAATTCTTC
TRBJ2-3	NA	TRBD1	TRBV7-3	CASSSTGGMETQYF	TGTGCCAGCAGCTCGACAGGGGGTATGGAAACGCAGTATTTT
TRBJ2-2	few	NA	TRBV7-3	CASSLVGYTGELFF	TGTGCCAGCAGCTTAGTGGGTTACACCGGGGAGCTGTTTTTT
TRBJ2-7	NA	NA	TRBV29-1	CSAARGTTYEQYF	TGCAGCGCTGCCAGGGGTACTACCTACGAGCAGTACTTC
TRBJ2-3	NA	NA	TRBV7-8	CASSLFTGAADTQYF	TGTGCCAGCAGCCTTTTCACGGGAGCCGCAGATACGCAGTATTTT
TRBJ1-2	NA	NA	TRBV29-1	CSVRMQGDVGYAF	TGCAGTGTTAGAATGCAGGGTGATGTGGGCTACGCCTTC
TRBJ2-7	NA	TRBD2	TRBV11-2	CATSHIAGVGQQYF	TGTGCCACCAGCCATATAGCGGGAGTGGGCCAGCAGTACTTC
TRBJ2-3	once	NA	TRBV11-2	CASGRVHRTSTDTQYF	TGTGCCAGCGGTCGAGTGCACCGTACTAGCACAGATACGCAGTATTTT
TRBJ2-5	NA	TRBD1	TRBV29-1	CSVEPVRGRQETQYF	TGCAGCGTTGAACCGGTCAGGGGGCGCCAAGAGACCCAGTACTTC
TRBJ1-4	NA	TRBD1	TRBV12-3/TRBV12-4	CASSLRQGEKLFF	TGTGCCAGCAGTTTACGACAGGGTGAAAAATTGTTTTTT
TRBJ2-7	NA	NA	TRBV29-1	CSVVGRAVYEQYF	TGCAGCGTTGTAGGCAGGGCCGTCTACGAGCAGTACTTC
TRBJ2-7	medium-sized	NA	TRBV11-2	CASSLDQLDTYEQYF	TGTGCCAGCAGCTTAGATCAACTAGATACCTACGAGCAGTACTTC
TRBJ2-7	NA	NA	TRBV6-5	CANQGSLAHNEQYF	TGTGCCAATCAAGGTTCCTTGGCACACAACGAGCAGTACTTC
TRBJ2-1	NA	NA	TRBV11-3	CTSSLDPRTLSYNEQFF	TGTACCAGCAGCTTAGATCCCAGGACTCTTTCCTACAATGAGCAGTTCTTC
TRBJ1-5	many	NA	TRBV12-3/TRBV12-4	CASSLGGGGGVGNQPQHF	TGTGCCAGCAGTTTAGGGGGAGGGGGTGGGGTAGGCAATCAGCCCCAGCATTTT
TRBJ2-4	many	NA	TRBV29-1	CSVTGLAKNIQYF	TGCAGCGTGACAGGTCTAGCCAAAAACATTCAGTACTTC
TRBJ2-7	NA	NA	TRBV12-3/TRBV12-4	CASSLVLQINYEQYF	TGTGCCAGCAGTTTAGTTCTACAGATCAACTACGAGCAGTACTTC
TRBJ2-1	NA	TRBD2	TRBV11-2	CASSLGEGLNEQF	TGTGCCAGCAGCTTAGGGGAGGGGCTCAATGAGCAGTTC